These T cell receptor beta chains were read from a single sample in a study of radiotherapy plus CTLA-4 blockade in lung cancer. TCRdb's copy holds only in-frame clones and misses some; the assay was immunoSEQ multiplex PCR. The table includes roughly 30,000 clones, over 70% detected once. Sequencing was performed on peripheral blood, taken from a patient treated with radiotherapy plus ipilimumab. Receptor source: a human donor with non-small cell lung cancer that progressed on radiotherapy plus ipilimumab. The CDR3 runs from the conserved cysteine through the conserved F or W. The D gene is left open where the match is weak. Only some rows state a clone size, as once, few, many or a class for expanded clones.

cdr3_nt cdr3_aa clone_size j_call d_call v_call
TGTGCCAGCAGTTCCCCATTCCCGGCGGCCCCTGAAGCTTTCTTT CASSSPFPAAPEAFF once TRBJ1-1 . TRBV28
TGTGCCAGCAGCCAAGATACCTGGAACACTGAAGCTTTCTTT CASSQDTWNTEAFF . TRBJ1-1 . TRBV4-2
TGTGCCAGCAGCCCGCCGGGACAGGGGAGGTACGAGCAGTACTTC CASSPPGQGRYEQYF . TRBJ2-7 TRBD1 TRBV11-3
TGTGCCATCGCTAGCGGAGGGCCAGGGGATGAGCAGTTCTTC CAIASGGPGDEQFF few TRBJ2-1 . TRBV10-3
TGTGCCAGCTCGCCAGACAGGGTTAACGAGCAGTACTTC CASSPDRVNEQYF . TRBJ2-7 TRBD1 TRBV18
TGTGCCAGCAGCGGAGACAGGGAGGTTGAAAAACTGTTTTTT CASSGDREVEKLFF . TRBJ1-4 TRBD1 TRBV5-6
TGTGCCAGCAGGCCCCCCCTTTGGGATACGCAGTATTTT CASRPPLWDTQYF . TRBJ2-3 . TRBV2
TGCAGCGTTGAAGGGGGAAGGGACAGGGCATGGAACACTGAAGCTTTCTTT CSVEGGRDRAWNTEAFF . TRBJ1-1 TRBD1 TRBV29-1
TGTGCCATCAGTGAAATGGGTTTGGAGGCCTCCGGGGCCAACGTCCTGACTTTC CAISEMGLEASGANVLTF once TRBJ2-6 . TRBV10-3
TGTGCCTGGGGCTCGAAGGCTTCTGGAAACACCATATATTTT CAWGSKASGNTIYF . TRBJ1-3 . TRBV30
TGCAGCGCCTCTATCACTAGCTCCTACGAGCAGTACTTC CSASITSSYEQYF . TRBJ2-7 . TRBV29-1
TGTGCCAGTAGTATAAAGGGAACTACTCGTAATGAAAAACTGTTTTTT CASSIKGTTRNEKLFF . TRBJ1-4 . TRBV19
TGTGCCAGTAGTACCCCAGTGAACTATGGCTACACCTTC CASSTPVNYGYTF few TRBJ1-2 . TRBV19
TGTGCCAGCAGCTACAGGGCTGGCTATGGCTACACCTTC CASSYRAGYGYTF . TRBJ1-2 . TRBV28
TGTGCCAGCGGCCTACTAGCGGGATCCGGCGCGGCGGGCGAGCAGTACTTC CASGLLAGSGAAGEQYF medium-sized TRBJ2-7 TRBD2 TRBV28
TGCGCCAGCAGAGGTGGTTCCTACAATGAGCAGTTCTTC CASRGGSYNEQFF once TRBJ2-1 . TRBV5-1
TGTGCCACCAGCAGACTAGGGACGGCCCCCGACCAGCCCCAGCATTTT CATSRLGTAPDQPQHF . TRBJ1-5 . TRBV15
TGCGCCAGCAGTTGGAAGACAGGGCAAAATGAAAAACTGTTTTTT CASSWKTGQNEKLFF . TRBJ1-4 TRBD1 TRBV5-1
TGTGCCAGCAGCTTACAGCCGAACACTGAAGCTTTCTTT CASSLQPNTEAFF . TRBJ1-1 . TRBV11-3
TGTGCCAGCAGTTTGGGGGTGGGGTATCAGCCCCAGCATTTT CASSLGVGYQPQHF . TRBJ1-5 . TRBV28
TGTGCCAGCAGCCTTGACAGGGTCTGGGACACTGAAGCTTTCTTT CASSLDRVWDTEAFF . TRBJ1-1 TRBD1 TRBV7-3
TGTGCCAGCAGCCAATTGGGAGGGACAGGGAGAGCGAACACCGGGGAGCTGTTTTTT CASSQLGGTGRANTGELFF . TRBJ2-2 TRBD1 TRBV11-1
TGTGCCAGCAGCCTTGGAAGAGATAACACCGGGGAGCTGTTTTTT CASSLGRDNTGELFF . TRBJ2-2 . TRBV7-9
TGTGCCAGCAGCTCAGTCTTCCGGGACAACATCTACGAGCAGTACTTC CASSSVFRDNIYEQYF . TRBJ2-7 . TRBV14
TGTGCCAGCAGTTTGGGTCAGGAGAACACTGAAGCTTTCTTT CASSLGQENTEAFF . TRBJ1-1 . TRBV28
TGTGCCATCAGTGAGTCCGCCGGAAGGAGGGCTGAAGCTTTCTTT CAISESAGRRAEAFF once TRBJ1-1 . TRBV10-3
TGTGCCAGCAGTTACAAGGGGGCGCTGGACATTCAGTACTTC CASSYKGALDIQYF . TRBJ2-4 TRBD1 TRBV6-5
TGTGCCAGCAGTTACCGGGATGCTTGGGGTGAAAAACTGTTTTTT CASSYRDAWGEKLFF few TRBJ1-4 . TRBV6-5
TGCGCCAGCAGCCAAGATGGAGGCACGAATCAGCCCCAGCATTTT CASSQDGGTNQPQHF . TRBJ1-5 . TRBV4-3
TGTGCCAGCAGTTACGGGACAGAAGTAAACACTGAAGCTTTCTTT CASSYGTEVNTEAFF . TRBJ1-1 TRBD1 TRBV6-5
TGCGCCAGCAGCCAAGAGACAGGGTCAGGTAGGACCGGGCTGAACACTGAAGCTTTCTTT CASSQETGSGRTGLNTEAFF once TRBJ1-1 TRBD1 TRBV4-1
TGTGCCAGCAGTTACTGGACCCCGGACAACTACGAGCAGTACTTC CASSYWTPDNYEQYF once TRBJ2-7 . TRBV6-5
TGTGCCAGCAGCTCTGGCCCGGGACAGGGGTTGGATGAGCAGTTCTTC CASSSGPGQGLDEQFF once TRBJ2-1 TRBD1 TRBV5-5
TGTGCCAGCAGTTTCGTCGGACTAAACAGCAATCAGCCCCAGCATTTT CASSFVGLNSNQPQHF . TRBJ1-5 . TRBV28
TGTGCCAGCGCTGGGGGGCTCTACTATGGCTACACCTTC CASAGGLYYGYTF . TRBJ1-2 . TRBV9
TGTGCCAGCAGCTACCTAATTACCGCTTTGGGAGTACATACAGATACGCAGTATTTT CASSYLITALGVHTDTQYF . TRBJ2-3 . TRBV11-3
. CSVDGVGQGSPYERYF . TRBJ2-7 . TRBV29-1
TGTGCCAGCAGCCCCCTCCTCGGGGGTGGCAATGAGCAGTTCTTC CASSPLLGGGNEQFF . TRBJ2-1 . TRBV7-8
TGTGCCTGGACCCAGGCCCACGGGGATTCACCCCTCCACTTT CAWTQAHGDSPLHF . TRBJ1-6 . TRBV30
TGTGCCAGCAGTTTAGGGACAGGGGGCAGGTCACCCCTCCACTTT CASSLGTGGRSPLHF . TRBJ1-6 TRBD1 TRBV27
TGTGCCAGCAGCTCGGAGGGACAGCGCACAGATACGCAGTATTTT CASSSEGQRTDTQYF . TRBJ2-3 . TRBV7-9
TGTGCCAGCAGTGCCTCCTCATTGGGCGAGACCCAGTACTTC CASSASSLGETQYF once TRBJ2-5 . TRBV6-1
TGTGCCAGCAGCTTGGAAGGGTCAGGGGGTAAAAAACTGTTTTTT CASSLEGSGGKKLFF . TRBJ1-4 TRBD1 TRBV5-6
TGTGCTTGGAGTACTTCCGGGACAGGGGGCGGGTACGAGCAGTACTTC CAWSTSGTGGGYEQYF . TRBJ2-7 TRBD1 TRBV30
TGCGCCAGCAGCCCGATAGGGGGGGCGCAAGGCTACGAGCAGTACTTC CASSPIGGAQGYEQYF few TRBJ2-7 . TRBV4-1
TGTGCCAGCAGTTTTCTCAGGGAGAACACCGGGGAGCTGTTTTTT CASSFLRENTGELFF . TRBJ2-2 . TRBV28
TGTGCCAGCGGGGAGAACACTGAAGCTTTCTTT CASGENTEAFF . TRBJ1-1 . TRBV2
TGTGCCAGCAGTCAGCCCGGGACAGAAAAACTGTTTTTT CASSQPGTEKLFF . TRBJ1-4 . TRBV6-5
TGTGCCAGCAGCGTAGGACTAGCGGGAGGTAACGAGCAGTACTTC CASSVGLAGGNEQYF . TRBJ2-7 TRBD2 TRBV7-8
TGTGCCAGCAGCCCGAGGGGACAGAGCACAGATACGCAGTATTTT CASSPRGQSTDTQYF . TRBJ2-3 TRBD1 TRBV4-2
TGTGCCATATCAGCAGGGCTAGCGGAGTACAATGAGCAGTTCTTC CAISAGLAEYNEQFF . TRBJ2-1 TRBD2 TRBV10-3
TGTGCCAGTAGTCTCCGGACAGGGTACTATGGCTACACCTTC CASSLRTGYYGYTF . TRBJ1-2 TRBD1 TRBV19
TGTGCCAGCAGCTCACCAGGCTACGAGCAGTACTTC CASSSPGYEQYF few TRBJ2-7 . TRBV7-9
TGTGCCAGCAGTTACGGGGGCTACAATGAGCAGTTCTTC CASSYGGYNEQFF few TRBJ2-1 . TRBV6-5
TGTGCCAGCAGCGTAGTTGGCTTCGCCCAGCGGGAGGGCCTGGATACGCAGTATTTT CASSVVGFAQREGLDTQYF . TRBJ2-3 TRBD2 TRBV9